This is a list of T cell receptor beta chains from one sample in a study of blood T cell repertoires in COVID-19. Clones were sequenced by immunoSEQ multiplex PCR, and TCRdb holds only the in-frame ones, with some missing. Among some 390,000 clones, over 75% were seen once, and the ten largest hold around 1.1%. Sequencing was performed on PBMCs or T cells enriched from blood (not recorded which). These receptors came from a young man who had recovered from COVID-19. Both conserved end residues are trimmed from each CDR3. Rows give clone size only sometimes, using once, few, many, or a class for an expanded clone.

clone_size j_call v_call cdr3_aa
. TRBJ2-2 TRBV9 ASSPELVSGELF
. TRBJ2-3 TRBV6-5 ASSSQEESTDTQY
. TRBJ2-7 TRBV27 ASANSAKEQY
once TRBJ2-7 TRBV6-5 ASSWARGTYEQY
. TRBJ1-1 TRBV4-1 ASSLRGYENTEAF
. TRBJ2-1 TRBV29-1 SVTGTSGLGEQF
. TRBJ2-6 TRBV7-2 ASSSGGLPGANVLT
. TRBJ1-4 TRBV29-1 SVLTGDNEKLF
. TRBJ1-4 TRBV4-1 ASSQSGTSEKLF
. TRBJ2-1 TRBV6-5 ASITSNGRYNEQF
. TRBJ1-1 TRBV30 AWTGGALNTEAF
. TRBJ2-5 TRBV28 ASGTTDRGLIRTQY
. TRBJ2-7 TRBV19 ASSLKGGYSSYEQY
few TRBJ2-1 TRBV6-5 ASSSAGSSYNEQF
. TRBJ1-1 TRBV27 ASSLGGRRNTEAF
once TRBJ2-5 TRBV7-9 ASSPQGQETQY
. TRBJ1-2 TRBV14 ASSQDRVLIT
. TRBJ2-6 TRBV5-1 ASSFGGAGGANVLT
once TRBJ2-3 TRBV11-2 ASSPRTSGSPTDTQY
. TRBJ1-2 TRBV6-5 ASAGANYGYT
. TRBJ2-5 TRBV28 ASSLLAGTVETQY
. TRBJ2-1 TRBV27 ASSPRGSQNEQF
once TRBJ2-1 TRBV25-1 ASSGQFSSYNEQF